This T cell receptor (beta chain) was observed in a study of T cells after yellow fever vaccination. Background on the study: With SMART-Seq v4 Ultra Low Input, the fractions containing low cell numbers were prepared.

Template switching by 5'RACE produced TCR cDNA, adding a universal primer site and UMIs. TCRdb independently ran MiXCR on the 5' RACE reads; one entry per CDR3 protein. The profile covers 100,000 to 150,000 distinct CDR3 sequences, with around 7.7% appearing a single time and about 2.7% taken by the ten largest. The CDR3 contains 15 residues. The germline V gene encodes CDR1 SNHLY and CDR2 FYNNEI. The trim removed 7 bases at V and 7 bases at J, leaving 5 bases unmatched. In its sample, this clonotype was seen many times. The material sequenced was CD4+ T cells sorted from PBMCs, taken 10 to 11 days after the first yellow fever vaccination. This rearrangement joins TRBV2 to TRBJ1-6; 12 nucleotides agree with TRBD1. This TCR was recovered from a man aged 18 to 29 who received the YFV17D yellow fever vaccine. The CDR3 is CASTGTGGGNSPLHF. The DNA for the CDR3 is TGTGCCAGCACCGGGACAGGGGGCGGAAATTCACCCCTCCACTTT.